What follows describes a single T cell receptor beta chain. No antigen is known for it. Its ends do not fully match the called genes, so a read error is possible. A MiSeq instrument was used for deep resolution sequencing, which targeted depths ranging from 1 in 1 million up to 1 in 200,000 T cells, with coverage averaging 10x for each clonotype. The immunoSEQ hsTCRB Kit was used to generate TCR beta libraries. As for the authors' bioinformatics: ImmunoSEQ Data Assistant and ImmunoSEQ Analyzer were used for data analysis, and V, D and J genes were assigned according to IMGT definitions. Clonality was computed as one minus normalized Shannon entropy of productive rearrangement frequencies, ranging from 0 to 1. Only overrepresented clonotypes making up at least 0.05% of the repertoire of each patient were included in the public clonotype analysis. Approximately 14 age-matched healthy donor repertoires from immuneACCESS served as clonality controls. The table comes from immuneACCESS by way of TCRdb, which keeps in-frame sequences with V and J called. Part of the clones is missing from these tables; in studies checked, under half for an unresolved V gene and the rest for unknown reasons. The V and J calls and the clone size are those of that table, but D and trimming were determined from the DNA. The sample has approximately 45,000 clones on record, 60% to 75% of them singletons. About 13% of the sample belongs to the ten largest clones.

This sample stems from a study of cytotoxic CD8 clonotypes in ibrutinib-treated CLL (dated by TCRdb to about 2021). Notes on the research overall: In this cohort, around 15 patients were treatment-naive and about a dozen were relapsed/refractory, while 17 to 18 had unmutated IGHV. Partial responses were observed in around 25 patients and complete responses in 2; after a median follow-up of around 68 months, remission was maintained in roughly 14 patients and progression was observed in approximately 12. Samples at response were collected after a median of about 12 months of treatment, with a range of roughly 6 to 36 months. On average, each sample yielded about 250,000 productive templates and tens of thousands of productive rearrangements. Of the approximately 86 people in the trial, about 27 had longitudinal samples available. Cryopreserved peripheral blood mononuclear cells were collected before treatment, at response, and at either disease progression or sustained remission. Patients were still on ibrutinib when every remission and progressive disease sample was collected. Summary of the overall study and its limitations: Sampling times were not matched between sustained-remission and progressing patients, and lymph node repertoires were not studied. An increase in clonality was observed at ibrutinib response, with clonality remaining stable during sustained remission and falling back toward baseline at progression. Public clonotypes were rare and either shrank or stayed stable during treatment, and the rise in clonality at ibrutinib response reflected expansion of private clonotypes. At baseline, clonality was higher than in age-matched healthy donors and showed a strong correlation with circulating CD8+ T-cell counts.

The time point label of this sample denotes: 12 to 13 months on ibrutinib. For TCR beta library preparation, roughly 2 micrograms of genomic DNA were extracted from the cryopreserved PBMCs. Longitudinal blood samples from CLL patients on ibrutinib monotherapy underwent high-throughput TCR beta sequencing. The patients took part in an open-label, single-center phase 2 trial of ibrutinib monotherapy. The cysteine opens and the phenylalanine closes a CDR3 of 15 amino acids. The only DNA kept is the CDR3, 45 bases in frame from the first base. The germline V gene (reference sequence) supplies CDR1 SSHAT and CDR2 FNYEAQ.

The sample consisted of PBMCs, taken after 12 months of ibrutinib treatment. This clonotype originated in a human donor with chronic lymphocytic leukemia. The chain is assembled from TRBV7-7 and TRBJ2-5, with 8 middle bases fitting TRBD2. The encoded CDR3 is CASSLVGTSIETQYF. Read as DNA, the sequence is TGTGCTAGCAGCTTAGTAGGGACTAGTATAGAGACCCAGTACTTC. With the rest looked up from the reference TRBV7-7 and TRBJ2-5 genes rather than sequenced, the full variable domain is GAGVSQSPRYKVTKRGQDVTLRCDPISSHATLYWYQQALGQGPEFLTYFNYEAQPDKSGLPSDRFSAERPEGSISTLTIQRTEQRDSAMYRCASSLVGTSIETQYFGPGTRLLVL.